The next 3 T cell receptor beta chains were all read from a single sample in a study of cytomegalovirus exposure and HLA in healthy donors (dated by TCRdb to between 2016 and 2019). The library was made by the immunoSEQ multiplex PCR assay. The multiplex PCR relied on a mix of 60 forward primers for TCR Vbeta segments and 13 reverse primers for TCR Jbeta segments. TCRdb mirrors the immuneACCESS table, restricted to in-frame sequences. Some clones are absent from its copies; in checked studies, under half trace to an unresolved V gene, and the reason for the others is unknown. The table of this sample itemizes 200,000 to 250,000 clones. Roughly 0.98% of the sample is held by the ten biggest clonotypes. The source material was PBMCs. The receptor source for this set is a woman younger than 45 in good health and CMV-seropositive.

This chain joins TRBV9 and TRBJ2-2; 11 bases are a match to TRBD2. Trimming removed 4 bases from V and 2 bases from J; junction bases left unmatched: 1. The germline gives CDR1 SGDLS, CDR2 YYNGEE. The CDR3 spans 15 residues. The CDR3 reads CASSTSGSNTGELFF. The DNA of the CDR3 is TGTGCCAGCAGCACTAGCGGGAGTAACACCGGGGAGCTGTTTTTT.

The chain joins TRBV29-1 to TRBJ2-5; a possible D gene is TRBD1 (6 bases). CDR1 and CDR2 (germline): SQVTM, ANQGSEA. Trimming removed 7 bases at V and 0 bases at J, with 15 bases between. This CDR3 comprises 14 residues. CDR3 bases: TGCAGCGCCGTGACAGGATTTTACCAAGAGACCCAGTACTTC. Translated: CSAVTGFYQETQYF.

The rearrangement joins TRBV4-2 to TRBJ2-5; D is perhaps TRBD1 (5 bases). The CDR3 covers 15 residues. Germline values: CDR1 LGHNA, CDR2 YNFKEQ. Deletions cut 0 bases from V and 2 bases from J, with 10 bases between. The CDR3 reads CASSQDSHRQETQYF. The CDR3 region has the DNA TGTGCCAGCAGCCAAGATTCGCACAGGCAAGAGACCCAGTACTTC.